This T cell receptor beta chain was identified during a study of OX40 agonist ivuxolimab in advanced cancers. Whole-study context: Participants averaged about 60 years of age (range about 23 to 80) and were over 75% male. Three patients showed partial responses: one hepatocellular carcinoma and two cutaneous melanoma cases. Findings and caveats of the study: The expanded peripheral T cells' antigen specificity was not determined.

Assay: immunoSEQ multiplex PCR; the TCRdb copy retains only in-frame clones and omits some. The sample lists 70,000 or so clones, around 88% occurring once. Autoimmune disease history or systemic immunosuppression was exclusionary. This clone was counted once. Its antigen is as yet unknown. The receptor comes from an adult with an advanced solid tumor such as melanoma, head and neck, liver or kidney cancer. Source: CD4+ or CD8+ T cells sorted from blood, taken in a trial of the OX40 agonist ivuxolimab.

The CDR3 DNA follows: TGTGCCAGCAGCGTAGACCCTGGCGGTAGGGCAAACACTGAAGCTTTCTTT. It encodes CASSVDPGGRANTEAFF. The rearrangement uses TRBV9 and TRBJ1-1; D ambiguous. CDR3 length: 17 residues. Trimming shortened V by 0 bases and J by 2 bases, and 17 bases separated the two germline ends. CDR1 is SGDLS and CDR2 is YYNGEE in the germline V gene.